The following is a T cell receptor beta chain sequence with its context. The CDR3 has 15 residues. The germline gives CDR1 LGHNA, CDR2 YNFKEQ. Trimming stripped 4 bases from V and 5 bases from J, with 14 bases between. The record originates from a study of cytomegalovirus exposure and HLA in healthy donors. With 60 Vbeta and 13 Jbeta primers, the PCR was carried out. Profiled with immunoSEQ multiplex PCR; TCRdb holds only in-frame clones, not every one. There are over 150,000 clones in the sample; 70% to 80% occur only once, and approximately 2.3% lies in the top ten. The receptor was derived from a man aged 40-55 years in good health and CMV-seronegative. The chain is built from TRBV4-2 and TRBJ1-4; TRBD1 might be the D (6 bases). The source material was PBMCs. The CDR3 protein is CASSRYREVNEKLFF. The CDR3 DNA follows: TGTGCCAGCAGCCGATACAGGGAAGTGAATGAAAAACTGTTTTTT.